The 21 T cell receptor beta chains listed next were all sequenced from one sample in a study of cytomegalovirus exposure and HLA in healthy donors. PCR was performed using 60 Vbeta and 13 Jbeta primers. Produced via immunoSEQ multiplex PCR; TCRdb's table is partial and in-frame only. The data contain some 150,000 clones, around 80% of them singletons. The sample consisted of PBMCs. These receptors all stem from a woman in her twenties or thirties in good health and CMV-seropositive.

The chain is built from TRBV7-2 and TRBJ1-1, with a weak D call TRBD1 (6 bases). Germline-derived CDR1 and CDR2 are SGHTA and FQGNSA. Trimming took off 5 bases at V and 0 bases at J, with 19 bases between the two ends. This CDR3 comprises 17 residues. CDR3 region: CASSLRGGPGMNTEAFF. CDR3 bases: TGTGCCAGCAGCCTGAGGGGGGGGCCGGGGATGAACACTGAAGCTTTCTTT.

This clone has a single count. This chain joins TRBV5-5 and TRBJ1-4; D unresolved. Trimming shortened V by 4 bases and J by 4 bases, and 17 bases separated the two germline ends. This CDR3 contains 16 residues. Germline assignment: CDR1 SGHKS and CDR2 YYEKEE (reference sequence). Here the CDR3 DNA reads TGTGCCAGCAGCCTCCTCGGGAACAGCCTTAATGAAAAACTGTTTTTT. Its protein is CASSLLGNSLNEKLFF.

This chain links TRBV2 with TRBJ2-7; 7 positions agree with TRBD2. With V trimmed by 6 bases and J by 0 bases, 5 bases remained unmatched. The CDR3 totals 14 residues. Germline lookup yields CDR1 SNHLY and CDR2 FYNNEI. CDR3 bases: TGTGCCAGCAGCGTCAGCGGGGCCTCCTACGAGCAGTACTTC. Protein: CASSVSGASYEQYF.

The V call is TRBV4-2, the J call TRBJ1-2; 7 bases fit TRBD1. This CDR3 has 15 amino acids. Germline loops: CDR1 LGHNA, CDR2 YNFKEQ. V trimming: 4 bases; J trimming: 6 bases; junction bases outside the gene matches: 11. CDR3 residues: CASSPRAGGIDGYTF. The CDR3 coding sequence is TGTGCCAGCAGCCCCCGGGCAGGGGGAATCGATGGCTACACCTTC.

This clone appeared a few times. The chain couples TRBV5-6 to TRBJ1-1, with D maybe TRBD1 (5 bases). The CDR3 length is 14 residues. V lost 1 base to trimming and J lost 0 bases, with 7 bases between them. In germline, CDR1 is SGHDT, CDR2 YYEEEE. As DNA, the CDR3 is TGTGCCAGCAGCTTGAGCAGGGTGAACACTGAAGCTTTCTTT. Amino acid sequence: CASSLSRVNTEAFF.

This sequence joins TRBV11-2 and TRBJ1-1; D uncertain. The V end was cut by 5 bases, the J end by 0 bases, with 16 bases between. The CDR3 length is 16 residues. CDR1 SGHAT and CDR2 FQNNGV come from the germline V gene. CDR3 DNA sequence: TGTGCCAGCAGCCCCGGGTTAGTCCTAATGAACACTGAAGCTTTCTTT. Translated: CASSPGLVLMNTEAFF. The complete variable domain, with remaining parts taken from reference TRBV11-2 and TRBJ1-1, reads EAGVAQSPRYKIIEKRQSVAFWCNPISGHATLYWYQQILGQGPKLLIQFQNNGVVDDSQLPKDRFSAERLKGVDSTLKIQPAKLEDSAVYLCASSPGLVLMNTEAFFGQGTRLTVV.

The V call is TRBV9, the J call TRBJ2-1; no clear D. The CDR3 is made up of 13 amino acids. The V end lost 2 bases, the J end lost 3 bases, and 6 bases lay between the germline ends. Germline values: CDR1 SGDLS, CDR2 YYNGEE. DNA of the CDR3: TGTGCCAGCAGCGTGAACAGCTACAATGAGCAGTTCTTC. It encodes CASSVNSYNEQFF. The whole variable domain, remainder taken from reference TRBV9 and TRBJ2-1, is DSGVTQTPKHLITATGQRVTLRCSPRSGDLSVYWYQQSLDQGLQFLIQYYNGEERAKGNILERFSAQQFPDLHSELNLSSLELGDSALYFCASSVNSYNEQFFGPGTRLTVL.

The chain recombines TRBV6-6 with TRBJ2-1; D is unresolved. Trimming pared 6 bases from V and 0 bases from J, leaving 6 bases between. CDR3 length: 13 residues. Germline values: CDR1 MNHNY, CDR2 SVGAGI (reference sequence). Written as DNA, the CDR3 is TGTGCCAGCAGACCTAGCTCCTACAATGAGCAGTTCTTC. It translates to CASRPSSYNEQFF.

In its sample, this clone was seen once. The gene calls are TRBV7-9 and TRBJ1-4; D is ambiguous. CDR1 SEHNR and CDR2 FQNEAQ come from the germline V gene (reference sequence). The germline V and J ends were trimmed by 3 bases and 4 bases, with 12 bases remaining between them. The CDR3 consists of 15 residues. CDR3 coding DNA: TGTGCCAGCAGCTTCCTCGGTCTAGATAATGAAAAACTGTTTTTT. Translating it yields CASSFLGLDNEKLFF.

This clone came up a few times. The V call is TRBV19, the J call TRBJ1-4, with a tentative D call TRBD1 (5 bases). Germline V gene lookup returns CDR1 LNHDA and CDR2 SQIVND (reference sequence). V was clipped by 3 bases and J by 3 bases, with 11 bases between them. This CDR3 spans 15 amino acids. CDR3 protein: CASSMEGRPNEKLFF. The CDR3 DNA sequence: TGTGCCAGTAGTATGGAGGGACGGCCTAATGAAAAACTGTTTTTT.

Only one count was recorded for this clone. CDR3 DNA: TGTGCCCCTAAGGCGGAGGGCGACATAAACATTCAGTACTTC. It specifies CAPKAEGDINIQYF. V usage is TRBV21-1 and J usage is TRBJ2-4; TRBD2 is the table's D call and was not checked against the DNA. TRBV21-1 is a pseudogene segment. This CDR3 spans 14 amino acids.

This clone has more than one count but fewer than ten. The chain joins TRBV4-2 to TRBJ1-1, with 9 nucleotides matching TRBD1. The CDR3 is made up of 14 amino acids. Unmatched junction bases numbered 4, after V lost 1 base and J lost 7 bases. CDR1 and CDR2 from the germline V gene are LGHNA and YNFKEQ. Here the CDR3 reads CASSQGDREVEAFF. The CDR3 nucleotides read TGTGCCAGCAGCCAAGGGGACAGGGAGGTTGAAGCTTTCTTT.

The rearrangement links TRBV6-5 to TRBJ1-6; 10 positions match TRBD1. Germline-derived CDR1 and CDR2 are MNHEY and SVGAGI. After removal of 4 bases from V and 7 bases from J, the junction contained 7 bases not matched to a gene. CDR3 length: 16 amino acids. The CDR3 loop reads CASSLSGTGVNSPLHF. The CDR3 DNA reads TGTGCCAGCAGTTTATCAGGGACAGGGGTGAATTCACCCCTCCACTTT.

V is TRBV7-2 and J is TRBJ1-1; 8 nucleotides match TRBD1. The germline gives CDR1 SGHTA, CDR2 FQGNSA. The CDR3 sequence is 15 residues long. The J segment lost 4 bases and the V segment lost 5 bases, leaving 9 bases of the junction unmatched. CDR3 residues: CASSLSPGGFTEAFF. CDR3 DNA: TGTGCCAGCAGCCTAAGCCCAGGGGGCTTCACTGAAGCTTTCTTT. The full variable domain, with the rest looked up from reference TRBV7-2 and TRBJ1-1, is GAGVSQSPSNKVTEKGKDVELRCDPISGHTALYWYRQSLGQGLEFLIYFQGNSAPDKSGLPSDRFSAERTGGSVSTLTIQRTQQEDSAVYLCASSLSPGGFTEAFFGQGTRLTVV.

This rearrangement joins TRBV7-3 to TRBJ1-2; 7 nucleotides agree with TRBD1. The length of the CDR3 is 13 residues. CDR1 is SGHTA, CDR2 FQGTGA, per germline. J gave up 3 bases and V 4 bases, and 2 bases lay outside the gene matches. CDR3 region: CASSSRGDYGYTF. The CDR3 DNA sequence: TGTGCCAGCAGCTCCAGGGGGGACTATGGCTACACCTTC.

The chain combines TRBV19 with TRBJ2-7; 11 positions match TRBD2. There are 17 residues in the CDR3. Losses at the gene ends were 5 bases for V and 0 bases for J; bases not matched to a gene: 9. The germline V gene has CDR1 LNHDA and CDR2 SQIVND (reference sequence). The chain's CDR3 is CASSDLAGGPSSYEQYF. CDR3 sequence (DNA): TGTGCCAGTAGTGATTTAGCGGGGGGGCCGAGCTCCTACGAGCAGTACTTC.

As DNA, the CDR3 is TGTGCCAGCAGACAACCCGGAGGGTCCTACGAGCAGTACTTC. Its translation: CASRQPGGSYEQYF. The genes are TRBV6-5 and TRBJ2-7, with D perhaps TRBD2 (6 bases). Per the germline V gene, CDR1 is MNHEY and CDR2 is SVGAGI. The V end was cut by 6 bases, the J end by 1 base, with 13 bases between. The CDR3 totals 14 residues.

This clone has only a few counts. J is TRBJ2-5 and V is TRBV2, with D uncertain. Trimming removed 7 bases from V and 0 bases from J, with 12 bases in between. Per germline, CDR1 SNHLY and CDR2 FYNNEI. The CDR3 totals 14 residues. CDR3: CASNEREYQETQYF. The CDR3 DNA is TGTGCCAGCAACGAGAGAGAGTACCAAGAGACCCAGTACTTC.

This clone was seen a handful of times. The CDR3 region has the DNA TGTGCCAGCAGTCCCGGACTAGCATCCGATACGCAGTATTTT. It yields the protein CASSPGLASDTQYF. V usage is TRBV6-5 and J usage is TRBJ2-3; 8 bases match TRBD2. The junction had 7 bases not matched to a gene; V was cut back by 5 bases and J by 6 bases. From germline, CDR1 is MNHEY and CDR2 SVGAGI. CDR3 size: 14 residues.

The rearrangement joins TRBV7-7 to TRBJ2-3; TRBD1 matches at 7 bases. Germline CDR1 and CDR2: SSHAT and FNYEAQ (reference sequence). The CDR3 runs 15 residues. V was pared by 5 bases and J by 2 bases, with 7 bases of the junction left unmatched. The CDR3 bases are TGTGCCAGCAGCCCGTCACAGGGGTTCACAGATACGCAGTATTTT. Encoded protein: CASSPSQGFTDTQYF.

The gene calls are TRBV18 and TRBJ1-1; tentative D call: TRBD1 (6 bases). Per the germline V gene, CDR1 is KGHSH and CDR2 is LQKENI. The CDR3 runs 14 residues. Trimming stripped 6 bases from V and 3 bases from J, with 14 bases between. The CDR3 DNA follows: TGTGCCAGCTCCCAAACAGGGATTGACACTGAAGCTTTCTTT. This sequence encodes CASSQTGIDTEAFF.